The 22 T cell receptor beta chains listed next were all sequenced from one sample in a study of CD8+CD57+ T cells in acquired aplastic anemia. TCR beta VDJ and CDR3 profiling used genomic DNA as template. TCRdb used MiXCR to reprocess the reads, holding one entry per CDR3 protein. The data hold around 140,000 distinct CDR3 sequences, with approximately 41% observed a single time. The sequenced sample was sorted CD4+, CD8+, or CD8+CD57+ T cells (not recorded which) from PBMCs. The receptors come from a human donor in good health, serving as a control.

This clonotype has a count of ten or more. The gene calls are TRBV12-3 or TRBV12-4 and TRBJ2-1; D not certain. The CDR3 loop spans 11 amino acids. Between the trimmed V and J ends, which lost 6 bases and 9 bases, there was a span of 9 bases. Here the CDR3 reads CASSGVGEQFF. The DNA for the CDR3 is TGTGCCAGCAGCGGTGTCGGTGAGCAGTTCTTC.

V is TRBV13 and J is TRBJ2-5; TRBD2 aligns across 8 bases. Unmatched junction bases numbered 11, after V lost 4 bases and J lost 7 bases. The germline gives CDR1 PRHDT, CDR2 FYEKMQ (reference sequence). This CDR3 comprises 15 residues. The CDR3 reads CASSYGSGGPVTQYF. CDR3 nucleotide sequence: TGTGCCAGCAGCTATGGGAGCGGGGGTCCGGTGACCCAGTACTTC.

With respect to this clonotype: A much larger clone differs from this one at a single base, so this may be a read error. The conserved closing phenylalanine or tryptophan is absent in this CDR3, likely reflecting a read error. V and J are TRBV5-1 and TRBJ1-2; D possibly corresponds to TRBD1 (6 bases). V lost 4 bases to trimming and J lost 5 bases, with 15 bases between them. The CDR3 totals 14 residues. Germline values: CDR1 SGHRS, CDR2 YFSETQ. The CDR3 sequence is CASSNGGGAYGYTS. The CDR3 region has the DNA TGCGCCAGCAGCAATGGGGGGGGCGCATATGGCTACACCTCC.

Regarding this clonotype: A single base separates this from a much larger clone, so it may be a read error. This is likely a read error, given that the CDR3 carries no conserved phenylalanine or tryptophan at its end. The chain employs TRBV4-1 and TRBJ1-2; D unclear. Per the germline V gene, CDR1 is MGHRA and CDR2 is YSYEKL. V lost 4 bases and J lost 2, with 17 bases in between. The CDR3 is 16 residues long. As DNA, the CDR3 is TGCGCCAGCAGCCTACCGTCAGAGGCACAGAACTATGGCTACACCATC. This codes for CASSLPSEAQNYGYTI.

This clonotype was seen ten or more times. CDR3 sequence (DNA): TGTGCCAGCAGCGCGACGGGTAGGGGTGGGTCACCCCTCCACTTT. Translating it yields CASSATGRGGSPLHF. The rearrangement links TRBV9 to TRBJ1-6, with D possibly being TRBD1 (5 bases). The CDR3 has 15 amino acids. The germline V and J ends were trimmed by 3 bases and 10 bases, with 17 bases remaining between them. Germline CDR1 SGDLS, CDR2 YYNGEE.

Notes on this clonotype: A read error is possible here, since a much larger clone lies one base away. The chain employs TRBV6-1 and TRBJ1-1, with D perhaps TRBD1 (5 bases). The CDR3 runs to 14 residues. Trimming shortened V by 4 bases and J by 1 base, and 10 bases separated the two germline ends. The germline CDR1 and CDR2 sequences are MNHNS and SASEGT. This CDR3 is CASSAGHPNTEAFF. CDR3 in DNA: TGTGCCAGCAGTGCAGGACACCCGAACACTGAAGCTTTCTTT.

This clonotype was seen many times. The V gene is TRBV5-4, the J gene TRBJ2-6; the D gene is possibly TRBD1 (5 bases). Germline-derived CDR1 and CDR2 are SGHNT and YYREEE (reference sequence). The V gene lost 4 bases and the J gene lost 2 bases, with 16 bases spanning the gap. CDR3 length: 17 amino acids. The CDR3 DNA reads TGTGCCAGCAGCCCTGGAATAGGGGCGGCTGGGGCCAACGTCCTGACTTTC. Translation gives CASSPGIGAAGANVLTF.

Ten or more counts support this clonotype. This rearrangement joins TRBV19 to TRBJ2-7; tentative D call: TRBD1 (5 bases). V lost 3 bases and J 0 bases, leaving 12 bases between the germline ends. CDR3 length equals 15 residues. The germline V gene encodes CDR1 LNHDA and CDR2 SQIVND (reference sequence). The CDR3 loop reads CASSIIKGPSYEQYF. In DNA, the CDR3 is TGTGCCAGTAGTATCATCAAGGGGCCCTCCTACGAGCAGTACTTC.

This clonotype occurred once. The chain combines TRBV15 with TRBJ1-4; D is uncertain. Germline lookup yields CDR1 LNHNV and CDR2 YYDKDF (reference sequence). Trimming took off 5 bases at V and 3 bases at J, with 16 bases between the two ends. This CDR3 comprises 16 residues. The CDR3: CATSALDPGANEKLFF. The DNA of the CDR3 is TGTGCCACCAGCGCCCTAGACCCCGGGGCTAATGAAAAACTGTTTTTT.

This clonotype was recorded at least ten times. The chain couples TRBV11-2 to TRBJ2-1; TRBD2 agrees at 8 bases. The CDR3 is made up of 17 amino acids. Unmatched junction bases numbered 8, after V lost 4 bases and J lost 0 bases. Per the germline V gene, CDR1 is SGHAT and CDR2 is FQNNGV. CDR3 residues: CASSSLRREVSYNEQFF. CDR3 nucleotides: TGTGCCAGCAGCTCCCTTCGGCGGGAGGTCTCCTACAATGAGCAGTTCTTC.

With regard to this clonotype: A read error may explain this, as a much larger clone is one base away. This rearrangement joins TRBV7-6 to TRBJ2-2; a possible D gene is TRBD2 (6 bases). Germline-derived CDR1 and CDR2 are SGHVS and FNYEAQ. The CDR3 covers 15 residues. The V gene lost 1 base and the J gene lost 5 bases, with 11 bases spanning the gap. CDR3 loop: CASSLGGGTTGELFF. CDR3 bases: TGTGCCAGCAGCTTAGGGGGCGGGACTACCGGGGAGCTGTTTTTT.

DNA for the CDR3: TGTGCCAGCAGCCCTAGGGGGGATTCACCCCTCCACTTT. It is translated as CASSPRGDSPLHF. V is TRBV14 and J is TRBJ1-6, with D perhaps TRBD1 (6 bases). In germline, CDR1 is SGHDN, CDR2 FVKESK. Trimming pared 4 bases from V and 8 bases from J, leaving 9 bases between. The CDR3 runs 13 residues. Combining the CDR3 with reference TRBV14 and TRBJ1-6 gives the whole variable domain EAGVTQFPSHSVIEKGQTVTLRCDPISGHDNLYWYRRVMGKEIKFLLHFVKESKQDESGMPNNRFLAERTGGTYSTLKVQPAELEDSGVYFCASSPRGDSPLHFGNGTRLTVT.

The chain is built from TRBV19 and TRBJ1-1; TRBD1 agrees at 7 bases. Germline assignment: CDR1 LNHDA and CDR2 SQIVND (reference sequence). The CDR3 spans 14 residues. J lost 3 bases, V lost 6 bases, and 7 bases had no gene match. The CDR3 region has the DNA TGTGCCAGTAGGCCTAGGGGGCTGGACACTGAAGCTTTCTTT. Its translation is CASRPRGLDTEAFF.

V usage is TRBV10-3 and J usage is TRBJ2-7; D ambiguous. The V end was cut by 10 bases, the J end by 3 bases, with 13 bases between. The CDR3 is made up of 12 amino acids. Per germline, CDR1 ENHRY and CDR2 SYGVKD. CDR3 sequence reads: CASSRDVYEQYF. The CDR3 nucleotides read TGTGCCAGCAGCCGCGACGTCTACGAGCAGTACTTC.

Worth noting for this clonotype: This sequence may be a read error, since a much larger clone differs from it by one base. V and J are TRBV19 and TRBJ1-5; the D gene is possibly TRBD1 (5 bases). From germline, CDR1 is LNHDA and CDR2 SQIVND (reference sequence). This CDR3 is built from 16 residues. Deletions cut 3 bases from V and 7 bases from J, with 19 bases between. Written as DNA, the CDR3 is TGTGCCAGTAGTATTACACTTTACGGCCGGGGGCAGCCCCAGCATTTT. This sequence encodes CASSITLYGRGQPQHF.

The sample holds many counts of this clonotype. The chain recombines TRBV7-2 with TRBJ2-7; 7 bases match TRBD1. Germline CDR1 reads SGHTA; CDR2 reads FQGNSA. This CDR3 spans 13 amino acids. Trimming at V came to 5 bases and at J to 2 bases, leaving 3 bases not matched to a gene. CDR3 in amino acids: CASSRDRPYEQYF. Here the CDR3 DNA reads TGTGCCAGCAGCCGGGACAGACCCTACGAGCAGTACTTC. The full variable domain, in which reference TRBV7-2 and TRBJ2-7 provide the parts outside the CDR3, is GAGVSQSPSNKVTEKGKDVELRCDPISGHTALYWYRQSLGQGLEFLIYFQGNSAPDKSGLPSDRFSAERTGGSVSTLTIQRTQQEDSAVYLCASSRDRPYEQYFGPGTRLTVT.

This clonotype showed up just once. The genes are TRBV19 and TRBJ2-7, with D possibly being TRBD1 (6 bases). Germline V lookup: CDR1 LNHDA, CDR2 SQIVND (reference sequence). Trimming stripped 6 bases from V and 6 bases from J, with 9 bases between. CDR3 length: 11 residues. CDR3 sequence (DNA): TGTGCCAGTAGGGCAGGGGCCGAGCAGTACTTC. Its protein is CASRAGAEQYF.

This clonotype was counted at least ten times. This rearrangement joins TRBV20-1 to TRBJ1-4; D remains ambiguous. This CDR3 has 13 amino acids. Trimming removed 2 bases from V and 8 bases from J, with 12 bases in between. Germline values: CDR1 DFQATT, CDR2 SNEGSKA (reference sequence). The CDR3 reads CSARTPRREKLFF. The DNA for the CDR3 is TGCAGTGCTAGAACCCCCAGACGGGAAAAACTGTTTTTT.

This clonotype has ten or more counts. The CDR3, as DNA: TGCGCCAGCAGTGGGCGCCGGGGCACTGAAGCTTTCTTT. Residues: CASSGRRGTEAFF. The chain joins TRBV10-2 to TRBJ1-1, with D hard to call. The CDR3 covers 13 residues. The germline gives CDR1 WSHSY, CDR2 SAAADI. Trimming cost V 4 bases and J 4 bases, with 10 bases left between them.

This chain connects TRBV2 to TRBJ1-2; 9 bases fit TRBD1. J gave up 6 bases and V 7 bases, and 6 bases lay outside the gene matches. The germline gives CDR1 SNHLY, CDR2 FYNNEI. The CDR3 loop spans 13 amino acids. DNA for the CDR3: TGTGCCAGCACGGGACAGGGCATGGATGGCTACACCTTC. As protein: CASTGQGMDGYTF.

The genes are TRBV6-2 or TRBV6-3 and TRBJ2-3, with 8 bases matching TRBD1. With V trimmed by 9 bases and J by 1 base, 6 bases remained unmatched. The CDR3 is made up of 14 amino acids. Germline V gives CDR1 MNHEY, CDR2 SVGEGT. The CDR3 region has the DNA TGTGCCAGGGTTGGACAGGGCCGCACAGATACGCAGTATTTT. Translated: CARVGQGRTDTQYF.

This clonotype was counted many times. This chain uses TRBV5-5 with TRBJ2-3; weak D call: TRBD1 (5 bases). From germline, CDR1 is SGHKS and CDR2 YYEKEE (reference sequence). This CDR3 is built from 15 residues. V lost 0 bases and J lost 3, with 11 bases in between. This chain's CDR3 is CASSLASGQTDTQYF. CDR3 coding DNA: TGTGCCAGCAGCTTGGCCTCAGGGCAAACAGATACGCAGTATTTT. The full variable domain, completed using reference TRBV5-5 and TRBJ2-3, is DAGVTQSPTHLIKTRGQQVTLRCSPISGHKSVSWYQQVLGQGPQFIFQYYEKEERGRGNFPDRFSARQFPNYSSELNVNALLLGDSALYLCASSLASGQTDTQYFGPGTRLTVL.